The 17 T cell receptor beta chains below all came from one sample that was sequenced in a study of shared clonotypes between healthy human individuals. The method was immunoSEQ multiplex PCR; TCRdb's version includes in-frame clones alone and lacks a portion of them. The data contain about 2.4 million clones, over 85% of them singletons. Sequencing used naive CD4+ T cells from PBMCs. Stated subset: CD45RA+ positively selected. These receptors were collected from a man in his late teens or twenties in good health. Some clones in this sample may be carry-over from other donors' samples.

CDR3 loop: CASSPRLAGVDEQFF. DNA for the CDR3: TGTGCCAGCTCACCTCGACTAGCGGGAGTGGATGAGCAGTTCTTC. The V call is TRBV18, the J call TRBJ2-1; the match to TRBD2 covers 12 bases. V lost 3 bases, J lost 8 bases, and 5 bases stayed unmatched. CDR1 and CDR2 from the germline V gene are KGHSH and LQKENI. The length of the CDR3 is 15 residues.

V and J are TRBV10-2 and TRBJ2-3; TRBD2 matches at 8 bases. The V gene end was trimmed by 3 bases and the J gene end by 4 bases; junction bases not matched to a gene: 6. Germline V gene data show CDR1 as WSHSY and CDR2 as SAAADI. The CDR3 covers 15 residues. The CDR3 coding sequence is TGCGCCAGCAGTGACCCCGGGAGGGGTGCAGATACGCAGTATTTT. It yields the protein CASSDPGRGADTQYF.

The gene calls are TRBV28 and TRBJ2-1; 9 nucleotides line up with TRBD2. Trimming cost V 7 bases and J 4 bases; bases outside gene matches: 8. This CDR3 has 15 residues. Germline V CDR1 and CDR2: MDHEN, SYDVKM. The CDR3 reads CASTKAGGGYNEQFF. CDR3 nucleotide sequence: TGTGCCAGCACCAAAGCGGGAGGAGGGTACAATGAGCAGTTCTTC.

The rearrangement uses TRBV5-6 and TRBJ1-2, with 12 bases fitting TRBD1. The V and J ends lost 4 bases and 8 bases, in that order; junction bases with no gene match: 6. This CDR3 region has 14 residues. Looked up from germline, CDR1 is SGHDT and CDR2 is YYEEEE. The CDR3 spells CASSPGTGGRGYTF. The CDR3, as DNA: TGTGCCAGCAGCCCCGGGACAGGGGGCAGAGGCTACACCTTC.

This chain links TRBV10-3 with TRBJ1-2, with D tentatively TRBD1 (5 bases). V lost 0 bases and J 12 bases, leaving 11 bases between the germline ends. Germline CDR1 is ENHRY and CDR2 is SYGVKD. CDR3 length: 12 residues. As DNA, the CDR3 is TGTGCCATCAGTGAGTCAGAGGGGAGGGACACCTTC. It translates to CAISESEGRDTF.

The chain uses TRBV7-8 and TRBJ2-7, with a tentative D call TRBD2 (5 bases). Germline V gene sequence: CDR1 SGHVS, CDR2 FQNEAQ. This CDR3 spans 13 amino acids. V was clipped by 0 bases and J by 13 bases, with 16 bases between them. CDR3: CASSLAVLGLAYF. Here the CDR3 DNA reads TGTGCCAGCAGCTTAGCGGTATTAGGACTTGCCTACTTC.

The chain combines TRBV4-2 with TRBJ2-2, with TRBD1 matching 10 bases. The CDR3 extends over 14 amino acids. Germline values: CDR1 LGHNA, CDR2 YNFKEQ. With 7 bases clipped from V and 5 bases from J, the junction kept 4 bases outside the gene matches. The CDR3 reads CASKDRGQTGELFF. DNA of the CDR3: TGTGCCAGCAAAGACAGGGGGCAAACCGGGGAGCTGTTTTTT.

The chain combines TRBV27 with TRBJ1-1; 7 bases align to TRBD1. This CDR3 is 16 amino acids long. J gave up 5 bases and V 4 bases, and 13 bases lay outside the gene matches. The germline V gene has CDR1 MNHEY and CDR2 SMNVEV (reference sequence). The CDR3 DNA sequence: TGTGCCAGCAGTTCTCGACAGGGTGCGGGGTCAACTGAAGCTTTCTTT. As protein: CASSSRQGAGSTEAFF.

The chain links TRBV19 to TRBJ2-7; 9 bases map to TRBD1. This CDR3 region has 14 residues. Per the germline V gene, CDR1 is LNHDA and CDR2 is SQIVND (reference sequence). J lost 5 bases, V lost 5 bases, and 7 bases had no gene match. The CDR3 DNA sequence: TGTGCCAGTAGTCCCGGACAGGGGCCGGACGAGCAGTACTTC. Amino acid sequence: CASSPGQGPDEQYF.

This clone showed up just once. The chain links TRBV11-2 to TRBJ1-2, with 10 nucleotides matching TRBD1. The junction had 8 bases not matched to a gene; V was cut back by 5 bases and J by 8 bases. Germline CDR1 is SGHAT and CDR2 is FQNNGV. This CDR3 has 14 residues. CDR3 in amino acids: CASSQGTGELGYTF. Here the CDR3 DNA reads TGTGCCAGCAGCCAAGGGACAGGGGAATTAGGCTACACCTTC.

The CDR3 reads CASSQEAGYGYTF. For the CDR3, the DNA is TGCGCCAGCAGCCAAGAGGCAGGGTATGGCTACACCTTC. The V call is TRBV4-3, the J call TRBJ1-2, with D perhaps TRBD1 (5 bases). Trimming left V 0 bases short and J 5 bases short, with 7 bases between. The germline gives CDR1 LGHNA, CDR2 YSLEER. The CDR3 contains 13 residues.

The rearrangement joins TRBV7-3 to TRBJ2-5, with D possibly called TRBD1 or TRBD2 (5 bases each). From germline, CDR1 is SGHTA and CDR2 FQGTGA. V lost 6 bases, J lost 2 bases, and 13 bases lay in between. The length of the CDR3 is 14 residues. CDR3 nucleotide sequence: TGTGCCAGCAGGCCTACGGGACGTCAAGAGACCCAGTACTTC. Translation: CASRPTGRQETQYF.

This rearrangement joins TRBV7-9 to TRBJ1-2; D remains unclear. Trimming took 8 bases from V and 8 from J, leaving 15 bases between them. The V gene's germline CDR1 is SEHNR and CDR2 FQNEAQ (reference sequence). This CDR3 contains 12 residues. The CDR3 here is CASPVPSGGYTF. In nucleotides, the CDR3 is TGTGCCAGCCCGGTCCCCTCGGGGGGCTACACCTTC.

The gene calls are TRBV5-5 and TRBJ2-1, with TRBD2 matching 11 bases. The germline V gene has CDR1 SGHKS and CDR2 YYEKEE (reference sequence). This CDR3 contains 15 residues. J was trimmed by 6 bases and V by 4 bases; bases with no gene match: 6. This chain's CDR3 is CASSVTSGSFNEQFF. Here the CDR3 DNA reads TGTGCCAGCAGCGTAACTAGCGGGAGCTTCAATGAGCAGTTCTTC.

The rearrangement links TRBV5-5 to TRBJ1-5; D uncertain. CDR1 and CDR2 from the germline V gene are SGHKS and YYEKEE (reference sequence). The CDR3 is 15 amino acids. Trimming removed 0 bases at V and 0 bases at J, with 7 bases between. CDR3 protein: CASSLDSDSNQPQHF. The CDR3 coding sequence is TGTGCCAGCAGCTTGGACAGCGATAGCAATCAGCCCCAGCATTTT. Full variable domain (rest looked up from reference TRBV5-5 and TRBJ1-5): DAGVTQSPTHLIKTRGQQVTLRCSPISGHKSVSWYQQVLGQGPQFIFQYYEKEERGRGNFPDRFSARQFPNYSSELNVNALLLGDSALYLCASSLDSDSNQPQHFGDGTRLSIL.

The gene calls are TRBV7-3 and TRBJ1-1; D gene uncertain. Germline lookup yields CDR1 SGHTA and CDR2 FQGTGA. This CDR3 has 14 residues. Trimming cost V 5 bases and J 4 bases, with 14 bases left between them. The CDR3 sequence is CASSASSPGTEAFF. In DNA, the CDR3 is TGTGCCAGCAGCGCGTCATCCCCGGGCACTGAAGCTTTCTTT.

V usage is TRBV19 and J usage is TRBJ1-5, with a tentative D call TRBD1 (6 bases). Germline CDR1 reads LNHDA; CDR2 reads SQIVND (reference sequence). The length of the CDR3 is 15 residues. The V and J ends lost 7 bases and 6 bases respectively, with 19 bases between them. The DNA of the CDR3 is TGTGCCAGTACCCCGTTGGGGGGCGCCCGTCAGCCCCAGCATTTT. It is translated as CASTPLGGARQPQHF.